This T cell receptor beta chain was sequenced for a study of blood T cell repertoires in COVID-19. Study-level background: There were acute and convalescent COVID-19 samples, and they came from the United States, Italy and Spain. The analysed material was cDNA or gDNA that came from T cells, B-cell-depleted T cells, or PBMCs.

Original data processing: Estimation of nucleated cell counts was performed using reference gene primer amplification. Repertoires were generated with immunoSEQ multiplex PCR, while TCRdb's copy carries only in-frame clones and drops some. V and J calls and clone size are those listed in that table; D and trimming were worked out from the DNA. The sample has about 82,000 clones; under 90% are singletons. Germline V gene data show CDR1 as MNHEY and CDR2 as SVGAGI. This CDR3 contains 15 residues. The trim removed 4 bases at V and 2 bases at J, leaving 7 bases unmatched. This chain uses TRBV6-5 with TRBJ1-1; 7 nucleotides align to TRBD1. The sequence came from a middle-aged woman with active or convalescent COVID-19. Sequencing input: peripheral blood. CDR3 region: CASSSRQGINTEAFF. The CDR3 DNA is TGTGCCAGCAGTTCGAGACAGGGCATTAACACTGAAGCTTTCTTT.